What follows are 9 T cell receptor beta chains derived from one specimen sequenced in a study of CDR3 diversity in severe acne. TCRdb analysed the PCR reads with MiXCR anew, one entry per CDR3 protein. The sample has about 93,000 distinct CDR3 sequences, 45% to 55% seen once. Sequenced input: blood. The receptors shown here come from a male donor in good health, serving as a control.

On this clonotype itself: One end of the junction does not line up with germline, which may come from a read error. The chain links TRBV5-1 to TRBJ2-2, with 7 positions matching TRBD1. The CDR3 totals 14 residues. From germline, CDR1 is SGHRS and CDR2 YFSETQ. Here the CDR3 reads CASFDRANTGELSW. The DNA of the CDR3 is TGCGCCAGTTTTGACAGGGCGAACACCGGGGAGCTGTCTTGG.

This chain joins TRBV5-1 and TRBJ2-1; 15 positions match TRBD2. The length of the CDR3 is 15 residues. V shed 3 bases and J 9 bases; nucleotides not matched to a gene: 4. Germline lookup yields CDR1 SGHRS and CDR2 YFSETQ. The CDR3 here is CASSYGTSGRTEQFF. The CDR3 nucleotides are TGCGCCAGCAGCTACGGGACTAGCGGGAGGACTGAGCAGTTCTTC.

This clonotype was counted at least ten times. The V and J genes are TRBV3-1 and TRBJ2-3, with D tentatively TRBD1 (5 bases). Trimming pared 0 bases from V and 2 bases from J, leaving 9 bases between. Germline values: CDR1 LGHDT, CDR2 YNNKEL (reference sequence). The CDR3 extends over 15 amino acids. CDR3 loop: CASSQEVRATDTQYF. The CDR3 nucleotides are TGTGCCAGCAGCCAAGAAGTCAGGGCCACAGATACGCAGTATTTT.

The CDR3 protein is CSAPSGRAHEQYF. As DNA, the CDR3 is TGCAGTGCCCCTAGCGGGAGGGCCCACGAGCAGTACTTC. The chain employs TRBV20-1 and TRBJ2-7, with 12 bases identical to TRBD2. The CDR3 loop spans 13 amino acids. Per germline, CDR1 DFQATT and CDR2 SNEGSKA (reference sequence). Trimming at V came to 6 bases and at J to 5 bases, leaving 5 bases not matched to a gene.

The rearrangement joins TRBV19 to TRBJ1-1, with D unresolved. This CDR3 has 13 amino acids. Per germline, CDR1 LNHDA and CDR2 SQIVND (reference sequence). The V end lost 5 bases, the J end lost 0 bases, and 7 bases lay between the germline ends. The CDR3 loop is CASSAVMNTEAFF. The CDR3 DNA reads TGTGCCAGTAGTGCAGTTATGAACACTGAAGCTTTCTTT.

The chain recombines TRBV7-8 with TRBJ2-3, with 12 bases that match TRBD2. Trimming cost V 7 bases and J 5 bases; bases outside gene matches: 10. This CDR3 is built from 16 residues. CDR1 is SGHVS and CDR2 is FQNEAQ in the germline V gene. CDR3: CASTQRPGLAGDTQYF. The CDR3 DNA reads TGTGCCAGCACCCAGAGACCGGGACTAGCGGGAGATACGCAGTATTTT.

This clonotype was seen repeatedly, ten times or more. The chain is built from TRBV6-1 and TRBJ2-1; TRBD1 might be the D (5 bases). Looked up from germline, CDR1 is MNHNS and CDR2 is SASEGT. This CDR3 is 13 amino acids long. Trimming removed 7 bases at V and 6 bases at J, with 13 bases between. CDR3 residues: CASTRVLGNEQFF. The CDR3 DNA follows: TGTGCCAGCACCAGGGTATTGGGCAATGAGCAGTTCTTC.

This clonotype was seen many times. The chain combines TRBV24-1 with TRBJ1-1; no reliable D call. The ends were cut back, 5 bases at V and 0 bases at J, with 6 bases in the middle. Germline CDR1 KGHDR, CDR2 SFDVKD. The length of the CDR3 is 13 residues. CDR3 nucleotide sequence: TGTGCCACCAGTGGGAGTTTGAACACTGAAGCTTTCTTT. Translation gives CATSGSLNTEAFF.

A word on this clonotype: This likely comes from a read error, as the CDR3 has no conserved phenylalanine or tryptophan at its end. The DNA is left out, because the CDR3 cannot be placed on it with certainty; the CDR3 is given as TCRdb lists it. This chain joins TRBV2 and TRBJ1-6; whether TRBD1, the table's D call, matches the DNA was not checked. The CDR3 is 10 amino acids in total, end residues counted. Germline V gene lookup returns CDR1 SNHLY and CDR2 FYNNEI. CDR3 sequence: CASSPGTRSL.